This T cell receptor beta chain was documented in a study of shared clonotypes between healthy human individuals. Germline-derived CDR1 and CDR2 are GTSNPN and SVGIG (reference sequence). The CDR3 loop spans 14 amino acids. Trimming stripped 1 base from V and 2 bases from J, with 9 bases between. Original processing notes: In the immunoSEQ data, sequences were junction-only and lacked quality scores, so filtering differed. Only in-frame clones appear in the TCRdb table, and some are missing; sequencing was by immunoSEQ multiplex PCR. V, J and clone size were drawn from that table, and D and trimming were deduced from the DNA. The data contain about 460,000 clones, 77% of them singletons. Findings and limits, study-wide: Sampling used blood alone; tissue repertoires probably differ. Clonotype sharing among the donors was expected to vary with sequencing depth.

About this clone: Its antigen is not identified.

Study donors comprised healthy, HIV-negative adults devoid of recent acute infection or vaccination. Source material: PBMCs. The rearrangement joins TRBV30 to TRBJ1-5; D may be TRBD1 (6 bases). The origin of this receptor is a woman in her 40s in good health. Some clones in this sample may be carry-over from other donors' samples. CDR3 coding DNA: TGTGCCTGGAGTGCCGCAGGGGGCAATCAGCCCCAGCATTTT. Translating gives CAWSAAGGNQPQHF.